The entry below gives a single T cell receptor (beta chain) sequence along with its context. Its antigen is not known. These data belong to a study of OX40 agonist ivuxolimab in advanced cancers. Study overall: An agonistic anti-OX40 (CD134) antibody, ivuxolimab, was used to treat the patients. Three patients, one with hepatocellular carcinoma and two with cutaneous melanoma, achieved partial responses.

The V and J ends lost 6 bases and 4 bases respectively, with 12 bases between them. Germline V gene sequence: CDR1 MNHEY, CDR2 SVGAGI. The CDR3 runs 13 residues. Profiled with immunoSEQ multiplex PCR; TCRdb holds only in-frame clones, not every one. The table lists over 95,000 clones, about 91% of them singletons. Sampling times: baseline, cycle 4 day 1, cycle 7 day 1. Study-wide findings and caveats: Relative to CD4+ cells, CD8+ T cells on average had more expanded clones.

Specimen: CD4+ or CD8+ T cells sorted from blood, collected in a trial of the OX40 agonist ivuxolimab. The sequence came from an adult with an advanced solid tumor such as melanoma, head and neck, liver or kidney cancer. V usage is TRBV6-5 and J usage is TRBJ2-5; D not resolved. CDR3 protein: CASREPARETQYF. The DNA for the CDR3 is TGTGCCAGCAGGGAACCCGCCCGAGAGACCCAGTACTTC.